The rows below give T cell receptor beta chains drawn from one sample of a study of blood T cell repertoires in COVID-19. Libraries were prepared by immunoSEQ multiplex PCR; TCRdb keeps only in-frame clonotypes and omits some of them. The sample gives approximately 110,000 clones, 85% to 90% of which show up once; almost 0.9% is in the top ten. The sample was peripheral blood. The receptors here all came from a woman aged 45-65 years with active or convalescent COVID-19. CDR3s leave out the opening cysteine and the closing phenylalanine or tryptophan.

v_gene	j_gene	len	CDR3aa
TRBV28	TRBJ2-3	11	ASSAGIPDTQY
TRBV11-3	TRBJ2-2	13	ASSLVAGDAGELF
TRBV9	TRBJ2-7	13	ASSAPGTGPYEQY
TRBV6-1	TRBJ1-1	15	ASSGIPGQSRYTEAF
TRBV6-4	TRBJ2-3	12	ASSAGGGTDTQY
TRBV29-1	TRBJ2-1	11	SVVTSVAEEQF
TRBV11-2	TRBJ2-4	14	ASSLDEWGQKNIQY
TRBV5-1	TRBJ2-7	11	ASSLTGAYEQY
TRBV30	TRBJ1-6	14	ASYRTGLSIGSPLH
TRBV19	TRBJ2-7	15	ASSIDLTEGVAYEQY
TRBV5-6	TRBJ1-5	13	ASSPAGTVNQPQH
TRBV2	TRBJ2-2	12	ASSPRGRTGELF
TRBV28	TRBJ2-7	15	ASSFRDFPRLTYEQY
TRBV21-1	TRBJ1-2	14	ASRIELGQGAISYT
TRBV19	TRBJ2-1	13	ASSTGQGRYNEQF
TRBV7-2	TRBJ2-7	11	ASSWGGSYEQY
TRBV11-3	TRBJ2-1	12	ASSSGSPYNEQF
TRBV3-1/TRBV3-2	TRBJ1-2	11	ASSSKRYYGYT
TRBV5-1	TRBJ2-1	13	ASSLARNQNNEQF
TRBV11-2	TRBJ2-1	12	AIDSGSSYNEQF
TRBV21-1	TRBJ1-5	17	ASSSSDRGADGSNQPQH
TRBV12-3/TRBV12-4	TRBJ2-5	11	ASSAGQIGTQY
TRBV19	TRBJ2-5	13	ASSIGGRGSQTQY
TRBV7-8	TRBJ2-1	18	ASSLVDRGGQRESPHSKF
TRBV5-1	TRBJ1-2	14	ASSIGGTGFHYGYT
TRBV10-3	TRBJ2-7	15	AISESISRGDSYEQY
TRBV9	TRBJ2-2	13	ASSVLAENTGELF
TRBV19	TRBJ1-6	10	ASSISSSPLH
TRBV28	TRBJ1-4	12	ASSPGTGGEKLF
TRBV7-9	TRBJ2-1	14	ASSQQLAGLWNEQF
TRBV9	TRBJ2-7	13	ASSERGGYSYEQY
TRBV10-3	TRBJ2-7	9	AIRQGNEQY
TRBV6-5	TRBJ1-2	13	ASSYLGGKGYGYT
TRBV20-1	TRBJ2-7	9	SARAGYEQY
TRBV15	TRBJ1-1	13	ATSREKGFNTEAF
TRBV7-2	TRBJ2-7	12	ASRPGDRGLEQY
TRBV4-3	TRBJ2-5	13	ASSQGTGGQETQY
TRBV12-3/TRBV12-4	TRBJ2-7	11	ASTVSGMGEQY
TRBV5-6	TRBJ2-7	13	ASSSYLAGGYEQY
TRBV6-5	TRBJ1-4	12	ASNHRATNEKLF
TRBV5-1	TRBJ2-7	10	ASSTLGYEQY
TRBV6-5	TRBJ1-1	12	ASNEKYRGPEAF
TRBV7-6	TRBJ2-1	14	ASSTPGLAGDGEQF
TRBV18	TRBJ1-1	15	ASSLFSGASGNTEAF
TRBV20-1	TRBJ2-7	12	SASDPGGRNEQY
TRBV7-3	TRBJ2-1	12	ASSQGRPVNEQF
TRBV25-1	TRBJ2-1	11	ASSKRPVNEQF
TRBV7-8	TRBJ2-1	13	ASTLSTSGRNEQF
TRBV6-4	TRBJ1-3	13	ASSERAGPGNTIY
TRBV6-5	TRBJ1-5	10	ASCFVEQPQH
TRBV3-1/TRBV3-2	TRBJ2-1	17	ASSQVRHAGEPCYNEQF
TRBV11-2	TRBJ2-7	15	ASSLALGQGKTLEQY
TRBV7-6	TRBJ1-4	13	ASSLAAGNGEKLF